The text below deals with one T cell receptor (beta chain). Profiling relied on immunoSEQ multiplex PCR, and the TCRdb table lists in-frame clones only, not all of them. The top ten hold about 3% of the sample, which has some 120,000 clones, roughly 91% seen once. The sample originates from a study of cytomegalovirus exposure and HLA in healthy donors. The CDR3 spans 11 residues. Germline-derived CDR1 and CDR2 are PRHDT and FYEKMQ (reference sequence). Trimming took 8 bases from V and 7 from J, leaving 9 bases between them. The receptor was derived from a man between 25 and 39 years old in good health and CMV-seronegative. Sample: PBMCs. V and J are TRBV13 and TRBJ2-1, with a weak D call TRBD1 (5 bases). CDR3 bases: TGTGCCAGCGAACCAGGGAATGAGCAGTTCTTC. Protein: CASEPGNEQFF.